Listed below are T cell receptor beta chains from one sample, sequenced in a study of CD8 T cells in ankylosing spondylitis. One entry per CDR3 protein, called by TCRdb with MiXCR from the 5' RACE reads. This table has 700,000 to 1,000,000 distinct CDR3 sequences, 12% appearing once. Sequencing was carried out using blood, either unsorted or a sorted T cell fraction (not recorded which). The receptor set was obtained from a male donor with ankylosing spondylitis. CDR3s include the opening cysteine and the closing phenylalanine or tryptophan. A D gene is named only where the DNA matches it firmly. Only some rows state a clone size, as once, few, many or a class for expanded clones.

V gene: TRBV2
D gene: NA
J gene: TRBJ1-5
clone size: NA
CDR3 DNA: TGTGCCAGCAGTGAAGGGGCGGATCAGCCCCAGCATTTT
CDR3 protein: CASSEGADQPQHF

V gene: TRBV7-3
D gene: NA
J gene: TRBJ2-7
clone size: few
CDR3 DNA: TGTGCCAGCAGCTTATCGGTAGCGGAAAGCTCCTACGAGCAGTACTTC
CDR3 protein: CASSLSVAESSYEQYF

V gene: TRBV20-1
D gene: NA
J gene: TRBJ1-6
clone size: few
CDR3 DNA: TGCAGTGCTAGGGGCCGATTAGTCTATAATTCACCCCTCCACTTT
CDR3 protein: CSARGRLVYNSPLHF

V gene: TRBV15
D gene: TRBD1
J gene: TRBJ1-5
clone size: once
CDR3 DNA: TGTGCCACCAGCAGAGACAGGACAGGCGAAGGGGATCAGCCCCAGCATTTT
CDR3 protein: CATSRDRTGEGDQPQHF

V gene: TRBV7-9
D gene: NA
J gene: TRBJ2-1
clone size: many
CDR3 DNA: TGTGCCAGCAGCTTCCGTTCCAATGAGCAGTTCTTC
CDR3 protein: CASSFRSNEQFF

V gene: TRBV6-2/TRBV6-3
D gene: NA
J gene: TRBJ1-1
clone size: NA
CDR3 DNA: TGTGCCAGCAGTTATTGGGGGACGAACACTGAAGCTTTCTTT
CDR3 protein: CASSYWGTNTEAFF

V gene: TRBV28
D gene: TRBD1
J gene: TRBJ2-2
clone size: NA
CDR3 DNA: TGTGCCAGCAGTCCACTAACAGGGGGCCCCGGGGAGCTGTTTTTT
CDR3 protein: CASSPLTGGPGELFF

V gene: TRBV28
D gene: TRBD1
J gene: TRBJ2-7
clone size: NA
CDR3 DNA: TGTGCCAGCAGGGGACAGGGGGCGAAGTACGAGCAGTACTTC
CDR3 protein: CASRGQGAKYEQYF

V gene: TRBV20-1
D gene: NA
J gene: TRBJ2-7
clone size: many
CDR3 DNA: TGCAGTGCCACGGGGACGAAGGGTTCCTACGAGCAGTACTTC
CDR3 protein: CSATGTKGSYEQYF

V gene: TRBV6-2/TRBV6-3
D gene: TRBD2
J gene: TRBJ2-3
clone size: NA
CDR3 DNA: TGTGCCAGCAGTTACTCGCCTAGCGGTAGCACAGATACGCAGTATTTT
CDR3 protein: CASSYSPSGSTDTQYF

V gene: TRBV29-1
D gene: TRBD1
J gene: TRBJ1-2
clone size: many
CDR3 DNA: TGCAGCTCCTCCGACGGGACAGGGGACTATGGCTACACCTTC
CDR3 protein: CSSSDGTGDYGYTF

V gene: TRBV3-1
D gene: NA
J gene: TRBJ1-4
clone size: NA
CDR3 DNA: TGTGCCAGCAGCCAAGGGTATAATGAAAAACTGTTTTTT
CDR3 protein: CASSQGYNEKLFF

V gene: TRBV5-1
D gene: NA
J gene: TRBJ1-1
clone size: NA
CDR3 DNA: TGCGCCAGCAGCTTGGTGGGGGGCCCGAACACTGAAGCTTTCTTT
CDR3 protein: CASSLVGGPNTEAFF

V gene: TRBV6-1
D gene: NA
J gene: TRBJ2-1
clone size: NA
CDR3 DNA: TGTGCCAGCACCGAGACGGCAGGGGTCTACAATGAGCAGTTCTTC
CDR3 protein: CASTETAGVYNEQFF

V gene: TRBV20-1
D gene: NA
J gene: TRBJ2-3
clone size: few
CDR3 DNA: TGCAGTGCTAGACAGCCAGATACGCAGTATTTT
CDR3 protein: CSARQPDTQYF

V gene: TRBV28
D gene: TRBD1
J gene: TRBJ2-5
clone size: few
CDR3 DNA: TGTGCCAGCAGTTTGGGTGCTGGGACAGTGGGAAAAGAGACCCAGTACTTC
CDR3 protein: CASSLGAGTVGKETQYF

V gene: TRBV18
D gene: NA
J gene: TRBJ2-5
clone size: many
CDR3 DNA: TGTGCCAGCTCACCAGGAGTAGGTGAGACCCAGTACTTC
CDR3 protein: CASSPGVGETQYF

V gene: TRBV20-1
D gene: TRBD1
J gene: TRBJ1-5
clone size: few
CDR3 DNA: TGCAGTGCTAGAGATCAAGACAGGGGAAATCAGCCCCAGCATTTT
CDR3 protein: CSARDQDRGNQPQHF

V gene: TRBV20-1
D gene: TRBD1
J gene: TRBJ1-5
clone size: NA
CDR3 DNA: TGCAGTGCTAGGAATTCTCAGGGGGCTCAGCCCCAGCATTTT
CDR3 protein: CSARNSQGAQPQHF

V gene: TRBV25-1
D gene: NA
J gene: TRBJ2-1
clone size: NA
CDR3 DNA: TGTGCCAGCAAGAGGGGGGCCGGTGAGCAGTTCTTC
CDR3 protein: CASKRGAGEQFF

V gene: TRBV6-1
D gene: TRBD1
J gene: TRBJ1-2
clone size: many
CDR3 DNA: TGTGCCAGCGGGTCGGGACAGGGGACCTATGGCTACACCTTC
CDR3 protein: CASGSGQGTYGYTF

V gene: TRBV18
D gene: TRBD2
J gene: TRBJ2-5
clone size: few
CDR3 DNA: TGTGCCAGCTCACCACGGTCTAGCGGCGACGAGACCCAGTACTTC
CDR3 protein: CASSPRSSGDETQYF

V gene: TRBV20-1
D gene: NA
J gene: TRBJ2-7
clone size: NA
CDR3 DNA: TGCAGTGCTAGGTCGGGACTCAGCTCCTACGAGCAGTACTTC
CDR3 protein: CSARSGLSSYEQYF

V gene: TRBV4-2
D gene: TRBD2
J gene: TRBJ2-3
clone size: few
CDR3 DNA: TGTGCCAGCAGCCAAGAATGGTCGGGGGGAGGCACAGATACGCAGTATTTT
CDR3 protein: CASSQEWSGGGTDTQYF

V gene: TRBV12-3/TRBV12-4
D gene: TRBD1
J gene: TRBJ2-5
clone size: NA
CDR3 DNA: TGTGCCAGCAGTTATACCGGGACAGTGGGAAACTTC
CDR3 protein: CASSYTGTVGNF

V gene: TRBV20-1
D gene: NA
J gene: TRBJ2-1
clone size: NA
CDR3 DNA: TGCAGTGCCGGGAAGGGCTATGAGCAGTTCTTC
CDR3 protein: CSAGKGYEQFF

V gene: TRBV10-3
D gene: NA
J gene: TRBJ2-2
clone size: NA
CDR3 DNA: TGTGCCATCGGATCAGGGGGGCCCAACACCGGGGAGCTGTTTTTT
CDR3 protein: CAIGSGGPNTGELFF

V gene: TRBV12-3/TRBV12-4
D gene: TRBD2
J gene: TRBJ2-2
clone size: NA
CDR3 DNA: TGTGCCAGCAGACTAGCGGGAGTAAACACCGGGGAGCTGTTTTTT
CDR3 protein: CASRLAGVNTGELFF

V gene: TRBV28
D gene: NA
J gene: TRBJ1-6
clone size: NA
CDR3 DNA: TGTGCCAGCAGTTTAACCCCAGAGTGGTCCCTCCACTTT
CDR3 protein: CASSLTPEWSLHF

V gene: TRBV4-2
D gene: TRBD2
J gene: TRBJ2-1
clone size: NA
CDR3 DNA: TGTGCCAGCGGGATATCGGCTAGCGGATACAATGAGCAGTTCTTC
CDR3 protein: CASGISASGYNEQFF

V gene: TRBV12-5
D gene: NA
J gene: TRBJ2-2
clone size: few
CDR3 DNA: TGTGCTAGTGGTTTGGCCCGAACCGGGGAGCTGTTTTTT
CDR3 protein: CASGLARTGELFF

V gene: TRBV4-2
D gene: NA
J gene: TRBJ2-1
clone size: few
CDR3 DNA: TGTGCCAGCAGCGGAAGGGGGGGGGCCGGCTACAATGAGCAGTTCTTC
CDR3 protein: CASSGRGGAGYNEQFF

V gene: TRBV10-3
D gene: TRBD1
J gene: TRBJ1-1
clone size: NA
CDR3 DNA: TGTGCCATCAGTTCCCCAGGGGGACAGGGGTCTGAAGCTTTCTTT
CDR3 protein: CAISSPGGQGSEAFF

V gene: TRBV20-1
D gene: NA
J gene: TRBJ2-1
clone size: NA
CDR3 DNA: TGCAGTGCTAATAGCCCACCTTACAATGAGCAGTTCTTC
CDR3 protein: CSANSPPYNEQFF

V gene: TRBV20-1
D gene: NA
J gene: TRBJ1-5
clone size: many
CDR3 DNA: TGCAGTGCCAGCCGGCGGGGTCAGCCCCAGCATTTT
CDR3 protein: CSASRRGQPQHF

V gene: TRBV12-3/TRBV12-4
D gene: TRBD1
J gene: TRBJ2-5
clone size: NA
CDR3 DNA: TGTGCCAGCAGCTGGGACAGGGGAGCAGAGACCCAGTACTTC
CDR3 protein: CASSWDRGAETQYF

V gene: TRBV7-9
D gene: TRBD2
J gene: TRBJ2-7
clone size: few
CDR3 DNA: TGTGCCAGCAGCTTATTAGCGGGAGCGGCCTACGAGCAGTACTTC
CDR3 protein: CASSLLAGAAYEQYF

V gene: TRBV7-9
D gene: NA
J gene: TRBJ1-1
clone size: NA
CDR3 DNA: TGTGCCAGCAGCTTAGTTGGCCAGCGGAACACTGAAGCTTTCTTT
CDR3 protein: CASSLVGQRNTEAFF

V gene: TRBV20-1
D gene: TRBD2
J gene: TRBJ2-1
clone size: NA
CDR3 DNA: TGCAGTGTACGGCGGGAGGTCTACAATGAGCAGTTCTTC
CDR3 protein: CSVRREVYNEQFF

V gene: TRBV5-1
D gene: NA
J gene: TRBJ2-1
clone size: many
CDR3 DNA: TGCGCCAGCAGTCCCTCGGGCCTAAGTCACAATGAGCAGTTCTTC
CDR3 protein: CASSPSGLSHNEQFF

V gene: TRBV29-1
D gene: NA
J gene: TRBJ2-6
clone size: many
CDR3 DNA: TGCAGCGGCCGTATTAGTGGGGCCAACGTCCTGACTTTC
CDR3 protein: CSGRISGANVLTF

V gene: TRBV18
D gene: NA
J gene: TRBJ2-6
clone size: NA
CDR3 DNA: TGTGCCAGCTCACCAAAACAATTCGAGGCCAACGTCCTGACTTTC
CDR3 protein: CASSPKQFEANVLTF

V gene: TRBV10-3
D gene: NA
J gene: TRBJ1-6
clone size: many
CDR3 DNA: TGTGCCATCAGGACCCCCGGGACTCATAATTCACCCCTCCACTTT
CDR3 protein: CAIRTPGTHNSPLHF

V gene: TRBV6-1
D gene: TRBD2
J gene: TRBJ2-2
clone size: few
CDR3 DNA: TGTGCCAGCAGTAAACAGGGACTAGCGGGAAGAATGGACACCGGGGAGCTGTTTTTT
CDR3 protein: CASSKQGLAGRMDTGELFF

V gene: TRBV7-9
D gene: TRBD2
J gene: TRBJ2-2
clone size: NA
CDR3 DNA: TGTGCCAGCAGCCTCTCGAGCGGGGGTATTACCGGGGAGCTGTTTTTT
CDR3 protein: CASSLSSGGITGELFF

V gene: TRBV7-2
D gene: TRBD2
J gene: TRBJ2-1
clone size: NA
CDR3 DNA: TGTGCCAGCAGCAAGACTAGCGGGCCTTACAATGAGCAGTTCTTC
CDR3 protein: CASSKTSGPYNEQFF